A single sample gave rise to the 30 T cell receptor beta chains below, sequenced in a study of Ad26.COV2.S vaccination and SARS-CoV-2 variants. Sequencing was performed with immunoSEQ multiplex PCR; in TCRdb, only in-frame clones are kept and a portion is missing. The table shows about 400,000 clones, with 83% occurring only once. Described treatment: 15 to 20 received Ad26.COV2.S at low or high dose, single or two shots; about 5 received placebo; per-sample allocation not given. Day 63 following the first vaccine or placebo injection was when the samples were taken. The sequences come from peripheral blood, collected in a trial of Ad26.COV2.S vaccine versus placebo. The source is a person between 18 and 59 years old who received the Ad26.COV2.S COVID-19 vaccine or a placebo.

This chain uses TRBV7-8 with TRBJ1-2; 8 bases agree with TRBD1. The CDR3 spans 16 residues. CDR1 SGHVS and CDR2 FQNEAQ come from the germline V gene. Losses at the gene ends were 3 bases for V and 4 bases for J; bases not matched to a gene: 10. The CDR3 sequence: CASSFLRQGASYGYTF. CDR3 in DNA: TGTGCCAGCAGCTTCCTACGGCAGGGGGCGAGCTATGGCTACACCTTC.

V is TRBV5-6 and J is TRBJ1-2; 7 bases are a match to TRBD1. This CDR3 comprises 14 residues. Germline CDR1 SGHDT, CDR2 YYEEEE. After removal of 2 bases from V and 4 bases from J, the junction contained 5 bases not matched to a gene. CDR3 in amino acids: CASSFEDRVYGYTF. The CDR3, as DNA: TGTGCCAGCAGCTTTGAAGACAGGGTCTATGGCTACACCTTC.

The CDR3 loop reads CASSLDPSTNEKLFF. CDR3 in DNA: TGCGCCAGCAGCTTAGATCCATCAACTAATGAAAAACTGTTTTTT. V and J are TRBV5-1 and TRBJ1-4; D remains unclear. CDR3 size: 15 residues. The germline V gene encodes CDR1 SGHRS and CDR2 YFSETQ. Trimming removed 2 bases from V and 0 bases from J, with 8 bases in between.

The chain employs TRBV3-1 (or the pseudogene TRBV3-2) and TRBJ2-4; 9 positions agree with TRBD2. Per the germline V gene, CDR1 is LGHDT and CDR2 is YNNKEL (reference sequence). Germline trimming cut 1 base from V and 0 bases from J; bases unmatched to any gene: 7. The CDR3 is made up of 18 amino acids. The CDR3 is CASSQVPSGVLAKNIQYF. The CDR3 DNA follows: TGTGCCAGCAGCCAAGTTCCTAGCGGGGTACTAGCCAAAAACATTCAGTACTTC.

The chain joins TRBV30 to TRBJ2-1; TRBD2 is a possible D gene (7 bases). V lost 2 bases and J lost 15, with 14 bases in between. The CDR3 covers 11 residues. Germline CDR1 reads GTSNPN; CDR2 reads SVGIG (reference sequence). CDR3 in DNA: TGTGCCTGGAGTAGAGGGGGGGTGCGGTTCTTC. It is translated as CAWSRGGVRFF.

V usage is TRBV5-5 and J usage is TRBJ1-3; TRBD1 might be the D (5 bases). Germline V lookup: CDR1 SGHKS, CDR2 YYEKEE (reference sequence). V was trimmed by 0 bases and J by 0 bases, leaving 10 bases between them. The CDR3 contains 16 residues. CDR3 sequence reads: CASSLVPGSSGNTIYF. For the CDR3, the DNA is TGTGCCAGCAGCTTGGTTCCAGGGAGCTCTGGAAACACCATATATTTT.

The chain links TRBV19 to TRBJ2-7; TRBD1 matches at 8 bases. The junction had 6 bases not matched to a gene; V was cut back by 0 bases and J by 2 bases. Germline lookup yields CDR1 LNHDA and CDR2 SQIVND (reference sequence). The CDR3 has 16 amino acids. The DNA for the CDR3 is TGTGCCAGTAGTATAGATCTGCGACAGGGGCCCTACGAGCAGTACTTC. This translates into CASSIDLRQGPYEQYF.

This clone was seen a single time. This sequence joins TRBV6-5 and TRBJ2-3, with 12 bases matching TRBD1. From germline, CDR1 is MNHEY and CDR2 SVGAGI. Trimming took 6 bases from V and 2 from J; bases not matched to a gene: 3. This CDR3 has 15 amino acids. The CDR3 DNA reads TGTGCCAGCAGGGCGGGACAGGGGGCCACAGATACGCAGTATTTT. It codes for CASRAGQGATDTQYF.

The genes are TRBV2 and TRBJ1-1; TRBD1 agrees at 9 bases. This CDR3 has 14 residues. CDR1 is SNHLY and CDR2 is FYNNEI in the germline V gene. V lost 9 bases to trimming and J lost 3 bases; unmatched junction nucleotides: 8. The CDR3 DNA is TGTGCCAGTAGCCAACAGGGGGCAGACACTGAAGCTTTCTTT. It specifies CASSQQGADTEAFF.

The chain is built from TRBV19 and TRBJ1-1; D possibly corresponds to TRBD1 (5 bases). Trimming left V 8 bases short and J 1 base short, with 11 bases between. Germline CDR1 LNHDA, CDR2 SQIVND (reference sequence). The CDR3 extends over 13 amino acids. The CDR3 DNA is TGTGCCAGTGGCAGGGTACCGAACACTGAAGCTTTCTTT. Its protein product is CASGRVPNTEAFF.

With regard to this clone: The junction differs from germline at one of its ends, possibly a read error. CDR3 sequence (DNA): TGTGCCAGCAGCTTAGAAGTGTCCCTTTTT. Encoded protein: CASSLEVSLF. V and J are TRBV11-2 and TRBJ1-4; D gene unclear. This CDR3 is built from 10 residues. CDR1 is SGHAT, CDR2 FQNNGV, per germline.

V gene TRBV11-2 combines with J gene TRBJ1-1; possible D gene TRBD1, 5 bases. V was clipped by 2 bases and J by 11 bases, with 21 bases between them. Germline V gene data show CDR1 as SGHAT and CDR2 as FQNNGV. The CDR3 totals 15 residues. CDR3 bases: TGTGCCAGCAGCTTAAATTCCGCCGGTCGGGGGGACGCTTTCTTT. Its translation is CASSLNSAGRGDAFF.

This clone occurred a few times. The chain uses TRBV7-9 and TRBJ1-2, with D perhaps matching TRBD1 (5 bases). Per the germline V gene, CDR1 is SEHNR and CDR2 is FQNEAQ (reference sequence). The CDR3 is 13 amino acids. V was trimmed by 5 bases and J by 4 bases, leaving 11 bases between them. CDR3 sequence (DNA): TGTGCCAGCAGCCCGGGACGGACCTATGGCTACACCTTC. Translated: CASSPGRTYGYTF.

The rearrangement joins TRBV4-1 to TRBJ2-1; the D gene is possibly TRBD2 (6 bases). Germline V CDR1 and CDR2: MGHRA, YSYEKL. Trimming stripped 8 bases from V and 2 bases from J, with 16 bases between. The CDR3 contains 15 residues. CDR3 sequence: CASGRGGMTYNEQFF. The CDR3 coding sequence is TGCGCCAGCGGAAGGGGCGGGATGACCTACAATGAGCAGTTCTTC.

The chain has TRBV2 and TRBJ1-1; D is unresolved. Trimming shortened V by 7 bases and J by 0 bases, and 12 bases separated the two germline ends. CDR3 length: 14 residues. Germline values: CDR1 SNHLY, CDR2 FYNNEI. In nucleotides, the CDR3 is TGTGCCAGCACCCTGACGGAGATGAACACTGAAGCTTTCTTT. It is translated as CASTLTEMNTEAFF.

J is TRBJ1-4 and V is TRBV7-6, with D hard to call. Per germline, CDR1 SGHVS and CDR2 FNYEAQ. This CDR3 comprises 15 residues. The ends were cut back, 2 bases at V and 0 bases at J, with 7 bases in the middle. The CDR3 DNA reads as TGTGCCAGCAGCTTAATGGCCTCAACTAATGAAAAACTGTTTTTT. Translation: CASSLMASTNEKLFF.

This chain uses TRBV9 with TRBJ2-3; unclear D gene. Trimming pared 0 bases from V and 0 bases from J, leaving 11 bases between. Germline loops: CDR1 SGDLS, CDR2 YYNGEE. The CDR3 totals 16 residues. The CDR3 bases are TGTGCCAGCAGCGTAGAAGTCACTACTAGCACAGATACGCAGTATTTT. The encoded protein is CASSVEVTTSTDTQYF.

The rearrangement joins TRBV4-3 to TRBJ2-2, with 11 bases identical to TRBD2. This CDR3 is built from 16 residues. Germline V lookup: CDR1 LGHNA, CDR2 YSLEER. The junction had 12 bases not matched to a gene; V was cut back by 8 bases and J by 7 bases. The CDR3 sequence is CASRRSGGAMSGELFF. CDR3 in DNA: TGCGCCAGCCGTCGTAGCGGGGGGGCCATGAGCGGGGAGCTGTTTTTT.

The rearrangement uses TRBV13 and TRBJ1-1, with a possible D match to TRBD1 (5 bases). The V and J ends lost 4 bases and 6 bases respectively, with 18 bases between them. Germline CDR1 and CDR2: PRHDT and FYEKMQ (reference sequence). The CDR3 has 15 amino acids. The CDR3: CASSSTATEGPEAFF. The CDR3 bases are TGTGCCAGCAGCTCGACAGCCACAGAGGGGCCTGAAGCTTTCTTT.

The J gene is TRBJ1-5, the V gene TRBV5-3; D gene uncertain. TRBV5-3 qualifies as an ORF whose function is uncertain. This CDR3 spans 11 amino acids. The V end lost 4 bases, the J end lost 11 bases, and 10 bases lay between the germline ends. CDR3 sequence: CARSHRMSQHF. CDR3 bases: TGTGCCAGAAGCCACCGGATGTCCCAGCATTTT.

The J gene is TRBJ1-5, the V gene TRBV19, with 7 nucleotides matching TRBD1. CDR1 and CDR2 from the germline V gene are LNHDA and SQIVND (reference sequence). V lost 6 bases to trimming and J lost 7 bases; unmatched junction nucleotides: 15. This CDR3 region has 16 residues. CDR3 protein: CASRQMGQMVGQPQHF. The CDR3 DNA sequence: TGTGCCAGTAGACAAATGGGACAGATGGTTGGGCAGCCCCAGCATTTT. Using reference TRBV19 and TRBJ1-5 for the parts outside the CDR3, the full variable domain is DGGITQSPKYLFRKEGQNVTLSCEQNLNHDAMYWYRQDPGQGLRLIYYSQIVNDFQKGDIAEGYSVSREKKESFPLTVTSAQKNPTAFYLCASRQMGQMVGQPQHFGDGTRLSIL.

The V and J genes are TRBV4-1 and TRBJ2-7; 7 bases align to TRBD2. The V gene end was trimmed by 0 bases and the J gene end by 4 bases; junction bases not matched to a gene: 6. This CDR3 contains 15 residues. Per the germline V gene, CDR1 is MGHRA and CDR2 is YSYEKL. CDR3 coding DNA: TGCGCCAGCAGCCAAGATCGGGGGGAACTTTACGAGCAGTACTTC. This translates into CASSQDRGELYEQYF.

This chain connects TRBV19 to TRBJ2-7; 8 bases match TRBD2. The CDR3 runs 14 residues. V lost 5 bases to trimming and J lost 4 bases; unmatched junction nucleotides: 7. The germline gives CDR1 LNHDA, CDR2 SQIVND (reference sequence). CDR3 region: CASSLGTSGYEQYF. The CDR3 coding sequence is TGTGCCAGTAGTCTCGGGACTAGTGGATACGAGCAGTACTTC. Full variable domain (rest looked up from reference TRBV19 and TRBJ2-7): DGGITQSPKYLFRKEGQNVTLSCEQNLNHDAMYWYRQDPGQGLRLIYYSQIVNDFQKGDIAEGYSVSREKKESFPLTVTSAQKNPTAFYLCASSLGTSGYEQYFGPGTRLTVT.

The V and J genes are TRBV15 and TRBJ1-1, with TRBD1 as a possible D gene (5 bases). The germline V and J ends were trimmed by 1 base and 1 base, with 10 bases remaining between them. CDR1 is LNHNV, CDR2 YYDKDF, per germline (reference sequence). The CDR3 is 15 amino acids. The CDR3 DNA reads TGTGCCACCAGCAGAGGGGTGGGACGGAACACTGAAGCTTTCTTT. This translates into CATSRGVGRNTEAFF.

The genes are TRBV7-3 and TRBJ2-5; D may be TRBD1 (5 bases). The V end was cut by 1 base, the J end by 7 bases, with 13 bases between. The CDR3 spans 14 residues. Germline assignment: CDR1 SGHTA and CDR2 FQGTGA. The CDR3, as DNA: TGTGCCAGCAGCTTAAAGGGAACAGGCTGGACCCAGTACTTC. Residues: CASSLKGTGWTQYF.

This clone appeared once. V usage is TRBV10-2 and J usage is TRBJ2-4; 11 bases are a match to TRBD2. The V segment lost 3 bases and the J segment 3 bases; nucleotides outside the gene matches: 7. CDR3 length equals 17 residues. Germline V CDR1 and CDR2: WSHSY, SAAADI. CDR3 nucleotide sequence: TGCGCCAGCAGTGAACCGTTAGCGGGAGGGTACAAAAACATTCAGTACTTC. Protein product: CASSEPLAGGYKNIQYF.

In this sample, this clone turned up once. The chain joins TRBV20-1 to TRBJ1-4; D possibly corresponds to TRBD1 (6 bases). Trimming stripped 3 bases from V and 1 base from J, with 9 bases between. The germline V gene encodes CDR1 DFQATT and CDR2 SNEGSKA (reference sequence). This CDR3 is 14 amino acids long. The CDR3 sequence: CSASTGITNEKLFF. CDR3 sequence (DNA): TGCAGTGCTAGTACAGGGATAACTAATGAAAAACTGTTTTTT.

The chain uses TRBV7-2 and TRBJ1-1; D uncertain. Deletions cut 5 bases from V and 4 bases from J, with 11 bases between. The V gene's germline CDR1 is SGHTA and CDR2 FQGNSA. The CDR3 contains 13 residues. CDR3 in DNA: TGTGCCAGCAGCCCGCAACAGTCCACTGAAGCTTTCTTT. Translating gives CASSPQQSTEAFF.

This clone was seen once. The CDR3 DNA reads as TGTGCCAGCAGCCTGGACAGGGGGGACTACGAGCAGTACTTC. Encoded protein: CASSLDRGDYEQYF. V usage is TRBV2 and J usage is TRBJ2-7, with 10 bases identical to TRBD1. Germline values: CDR1 SNHLY, CDR2 FYNNEI. Trimming took 6 bases from V and 3 from J; bases not matched to a gene: 5. The CDR3 runs 14 residues.

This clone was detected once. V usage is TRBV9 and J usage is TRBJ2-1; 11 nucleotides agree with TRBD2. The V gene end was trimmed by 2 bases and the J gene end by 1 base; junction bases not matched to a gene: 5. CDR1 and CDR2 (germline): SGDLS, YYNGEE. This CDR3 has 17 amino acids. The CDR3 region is CASSVHLAGGSYNEQFF. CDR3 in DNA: TGTGCCAGCAGCGTCCATCTAGCGGGAGGTTCCTACAATGAGCAGTTCTTC.